This entry is about one TCR beta chain. The antigen is not known. Germline CDR1 reads MNHEY; CDR2 reads SMNVEV (reference sequence). Trimming cost V 3 bases and J 9 bases; bases outside gene matches: 7. This CDR3 is 15 amino acids long. The source of the sample is a study of T cell responses to AZD1222 COVID-19 vaccine. For the study at large: Second doses at about 4 or about 12 weeks were pooled.

General study points: Distributed over spike, vaccine-associated CD4 TCRs predominated at 160-218 and 743-854. Repertoire sampling occurred only after the peak T cell response.

Assay used: immunoSEQ multiplex PCR; TCRdb lists only in-frame clones, some missing. This table holds roughly 180,000 clones, 91% found once. The chain carries TRBV27 and TRBJ2-1; 11 positions match TRBD1. Sequencing used peripheral blood, obtained on day 0 of AZD1222 vaccination. The receptor comes from an adult in good health. This CDR3 is CASSFGRTGGSEQFF. The CDR3 bases are TGTGCCAGCAGTTTCGGACGGACAGGGGGCAGTGAGCAGTTCTTC.